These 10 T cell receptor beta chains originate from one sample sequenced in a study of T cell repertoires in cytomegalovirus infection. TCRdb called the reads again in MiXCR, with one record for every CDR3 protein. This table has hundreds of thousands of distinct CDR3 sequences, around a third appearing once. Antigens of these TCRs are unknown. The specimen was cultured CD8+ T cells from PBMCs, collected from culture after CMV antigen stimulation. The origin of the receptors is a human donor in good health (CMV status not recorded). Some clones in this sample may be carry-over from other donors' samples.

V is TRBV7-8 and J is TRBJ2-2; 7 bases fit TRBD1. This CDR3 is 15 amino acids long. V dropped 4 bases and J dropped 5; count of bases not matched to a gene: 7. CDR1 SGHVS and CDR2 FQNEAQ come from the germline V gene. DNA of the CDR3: TGTGCCAGCAGCTCCAGGACAGGTCTAACCGGGGAGCTGTTTTTT. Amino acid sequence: CASSSRTGLTGELFF.

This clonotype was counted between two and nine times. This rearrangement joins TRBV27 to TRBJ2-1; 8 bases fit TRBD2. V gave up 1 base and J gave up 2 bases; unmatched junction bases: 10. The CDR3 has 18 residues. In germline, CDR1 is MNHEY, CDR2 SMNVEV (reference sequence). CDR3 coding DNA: TGTGCCAGCAGTTTATTGCGCGGGGGGCCCCAAGCCTACAATGAGCAGTTCTTC. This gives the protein CASSLLRGGPQAYNEQFF.

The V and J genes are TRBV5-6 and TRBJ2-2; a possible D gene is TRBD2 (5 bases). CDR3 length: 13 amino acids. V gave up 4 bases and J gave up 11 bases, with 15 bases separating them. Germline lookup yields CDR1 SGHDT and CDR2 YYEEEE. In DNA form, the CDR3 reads TGTGCCAGCAGCCTCCGACTCGGGGTAGAGCTGTTTTTT. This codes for CASSLRLGVELFF.

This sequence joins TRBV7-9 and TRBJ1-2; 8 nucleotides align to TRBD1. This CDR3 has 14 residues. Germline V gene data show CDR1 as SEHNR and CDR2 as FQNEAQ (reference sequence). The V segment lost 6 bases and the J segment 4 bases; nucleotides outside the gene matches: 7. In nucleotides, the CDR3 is TGTGCCAGCAGTGACAGGGGCAGAGGCTATGGCTACACCTTC. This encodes CASSDRGRGYGYTF.

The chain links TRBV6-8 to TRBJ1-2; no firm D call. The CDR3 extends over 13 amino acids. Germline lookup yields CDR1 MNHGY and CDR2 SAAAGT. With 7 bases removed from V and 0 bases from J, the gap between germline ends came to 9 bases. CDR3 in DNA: TGTGCCAGCACCCGCGGGACTAACTATGGCTACACCTTC. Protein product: CASTRGTNYGYTF.

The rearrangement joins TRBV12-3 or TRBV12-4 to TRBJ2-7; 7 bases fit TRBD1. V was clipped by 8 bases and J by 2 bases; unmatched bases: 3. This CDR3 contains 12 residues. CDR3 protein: CASADRAYEQYF. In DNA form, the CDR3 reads TGTGCCAGCGCCGACAGGGCCTACGAGCAGTACTTC.

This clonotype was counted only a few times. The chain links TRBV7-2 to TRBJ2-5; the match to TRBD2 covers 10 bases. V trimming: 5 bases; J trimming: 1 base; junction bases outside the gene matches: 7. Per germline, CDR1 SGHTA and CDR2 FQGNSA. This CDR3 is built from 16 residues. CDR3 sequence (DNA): TGTGCCAGCAGCATTCTAGCGGGGGCCCTCCAAGAGACCCAGTACTTC. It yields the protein CASSILAGALQETQYF.

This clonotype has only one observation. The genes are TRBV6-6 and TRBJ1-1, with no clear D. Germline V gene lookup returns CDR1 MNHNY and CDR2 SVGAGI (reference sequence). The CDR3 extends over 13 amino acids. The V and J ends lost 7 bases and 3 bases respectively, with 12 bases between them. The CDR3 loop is CASIPRWYTEAFF. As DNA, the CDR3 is TGTGCCAGCATCCCCAGGTGGTACACTGAAGCTTTCTTT.

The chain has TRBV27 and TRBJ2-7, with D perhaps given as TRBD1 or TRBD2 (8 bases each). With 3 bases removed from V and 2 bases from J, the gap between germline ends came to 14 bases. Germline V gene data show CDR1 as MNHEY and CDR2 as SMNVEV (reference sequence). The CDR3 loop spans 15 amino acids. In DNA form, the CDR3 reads TGTGCCAGCAGTTTCGGGAGGGGACAGGCCTACGAGCAGTACTTC. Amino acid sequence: CASSFGRGQAYEQYF.

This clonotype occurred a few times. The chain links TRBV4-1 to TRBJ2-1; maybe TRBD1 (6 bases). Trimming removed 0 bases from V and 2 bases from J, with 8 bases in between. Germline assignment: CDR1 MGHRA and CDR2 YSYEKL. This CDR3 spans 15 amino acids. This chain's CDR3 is CASSQDGTPYNEQFF. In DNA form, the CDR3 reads TGCGCCAGCAGCCAAGATGGGACACCCTACAATGAGCAGTTCTTC.